The 4 T cell receptor beta chains below come from one sample, sequenced in a study of blood T cell repertoires in COVID-19. Using immunoSEQ multiplex PCR, the repertoire was profiled, and TCRdb retains in-frame clones only, with some absent. The sample consists of around 57,000 clones, roughly 87% of them appearing once. The sequencing sample was made of peripheral blood. The receptors here all came from a man between 45 and 60 years old with active COVID-19.

The J gene is TRBJ2-5, the V gene TRBV5-4, with no clear D. Per the germline V gene, CDR1 is SGHNT and CDR2 is YYREEE (reference sequence). This CDR3 is 14 amino acids long. V lost 2 bases and J lost 2, with 10 bases in between. The CDR3 DNA is TGTGCCAGCAGCTTAGCTCAGGCGCAAGAGACCCAGTACTTC. As protein: CASSLAQAQETQYF.

This clone has a single count. The rearrangement links TRBV9 to TRBJ2-3; no clear D. Trimming removed 1 base from V and 0 bases from J, with 9 bases in between. The CDR3 runs to 15 residues. Germline V gene lookup returns CDR1 SGDLS and CDR2 YYNGEE. The CDR3 DNA reads as TGTGCCAGCAGCGTATTATCAGGTAGCACAGATACGCAGTATTTT. This sequence encodes CASSVLSGSTDTQYF.

The J gene is TRBJ2-7, the V gene TRBV15; D might be TRBD1 (6 bases). This CDR3 has 15 residues. Germline CDR1 LNHNV, CDR2 YYDKDF (reference sequence). V gave up 1 base and J gave up 3 bases, with 13 bases separating them. The CDR3 DNA reads TGTGCCACCAGCAGAGGCCGGGACAAGCTCTACGAGCAGTACTTC. Translated: CATSRGRDKLYEQYF.

This sequence joins TRBV3-1 (or the pseudogene TRBV3-2) and TRBJ2-2; D is possibly TRBD1 (5 bases). This CDR3 has 12 amino acids. V lost 11 bases to trimming and J lost 5 bases, with 12 bases between them. The germline gives CDR1 LGHDT, CDR2 YNNKEL (reference sequence). CDR3 loop: CAANRGTGELFF. The CDR3 DNA sequence: TGTGCCGCCAATAGGGGAACCGGGGAGCTGTTTTTT.